One and the same sample provided the 27 T cell receptor beta chains below, sequenced in a study of cytotoxic CD8 clonotypes in ibrutinib-treated CLL. Generated by immunoSEQ multiplex PCR, the TCRdb table keeps only in-frame clones and is missing some. The sample has under 300,000 clones, 70% seen once. The specimen comprised PBMCs, sampled after 24 months of ibrutinib treatment. Receptor source: a human donor with chronic lymphocytic leukemia.

The J gene is TRBJ2-7, the V gene TRBV10-3; the match to TRBD2 covers 9 bases. The CDR3 is made up of 17 amino acids. Germline CDR1 reads ENHRY; CDR2 reads SYGVKD. The CDR3 protein is CAIKVSRREGFYYEQYF. The CDR3 DNA is TGTGCGATAAAAGTTTCAAGGCGGGAGGGATTCTACTACGAGCAGTACTTC.

J is TRBJ2-1 and V is TRBV9, with 13 bases identical to TRBD2. This CDR3 region has 18 residues. CDR1 is SGDLS and CDR2 is YYNGEE in the germline V gene. Germline trimming cut 4 bases from V and 2 bases from J; bases unmatched to any gene: 9. The CDR3, as DNA: TGTGCCAGCAGCCGGACTAGCGGGGGCCCGGGGACCTACAATGAGCAGTTCTTC. This sequence encodes CASSRTSGGPGTYNEQFF.

This clone showed up just a few times. This rearrangement joins TRBV2 to TRBJ2-1, with 9 bases aligning to TRBD1. Germline-derived CDR1 and CDR2 are SNHLY and FYNNEI. CDR3 length: 15 residues. J lost 7 bases, V lost 6 bases, and 10 bases had no gene match. The chain's CDR3 is CASRRTGETGNEQFF. Here the CDR3 DNA reads TGTGCCAGCAGAAGGACAGGGGAAACGGGAAATGAGCAGTTCTTC.

This clone was seen a handful of times. V is TRBV18 and J is TRBJ2-7, with 10 nucleotides matching TRBD2. The germline V gene has CDR1 KGHSH and CDR2 LQKENI. The V gene end was trimmed by 2 bases and the J gene end by 0 bases; junction bases not matched to a gene: 7. The CDR3 runs 17 residues. This chain's CDR3 is CASSPATSGSSSYEQYF. CDR3 DNA: TGTGCCAGCTCACCAGCGACTAGCGGGTCGAGCTCCTACGAGCAGTACTTC. Filled out from reference TRBV18 and TRBJ2-7, the complete variable domain reads NAGVMQNPRHLVRRRGQEARLRCSPMKGHSHVYWYRQLPEEGLKFMVYLQKENIIDESGMPKERFSAEFPKEGPSILRIQQVVRGDSAAYFCASSPATSGSSSYEQYFGPGTRLTVT.

J is TRBJ2-2 and V is TRBV5-1; 7 positions agree with TRBD1. Unmatched junction bases numbered 6, after V lost 3 bases and J lost 4 bases. The CDR3 has 15 residues. Germline V CDR1 and CDR2: SGHRS, YFSETQ. CDR3 protein: CASSSGTVFTGELFF. The CDR3 nucleotides read TGCGCCAGCAGCTCCGGGACAGTATTCACCGGGGAGCTGTTTTTT.

The chain has TRBV7-8 and TRBJ2-7, with D perhaps matching TRBD1 or TRBD2 (5 bases each). The V end was cut by 1 base, the J end by 1 base, with 11 bases between. Germline assignment: CDR1 SGHVS and CDR2 FQNEAQ. The CDR3 is 15 residues long. CDR3 sequence (DNA): TGTGCCAGCAGCTTAGACGGGACCGTATCCTACGAGCAGTACTTC. Translating gives CASSLDGTVSYEQYF.

The chain joins TRBV25-1 to TRBJ2-2; TRBD2 might be the D (6 bases). This CDR3 comprises 14 residues. Trimming pared 5 bases from V and 6 bases from J, leaving 13 bases between. Looked up from germline, CDR1 is MGHDK and CDR2 is SYGVNS. The DNA for the CDR3 is TGTGCCAGCAGTATCTGGGGGGTTCCCGGGGAGCTGTTTTTT. The encoded protein is CASSIWGVPGELFF.

The V and J genes are TRBV28 and TRBJ1-1; D not resolved. This CDR3 comprises 10 residues. Trimming cost V 6 bases and J 2 bases, with 1 base left between them. Germline assignment: CDR1 MDHEN and CDR2 SYDVKM. This CDR3 reads CASRNTEAFF. The CDR3 DNA reads TGTGCCAGCAGAAACACTGAAGCTTTCTTT.

In DNA form, the CDR3 reads TGTGCCAGCAGTTTACAGGGGAATCAGCCCCAGCATTTT. Translating it yields CASSLQGNQPQHF. This sequence joins TRBV27 and TRBJ1-5; D is perhaps TRBD1 (6 bases). The CDR3 has 13 amino acids. The V and J ends lost 2 bases and 4 bases respectively, with 6 bases between them. In germline, CDR1 is MNHEY, CDR2 SMNVEV (reference sequence).

In nucleotides, the CDR3 is TGTGCCTGGTGGGCGGGGATCGGAGGCTACACCTTC. Its translation is CAWWAGIGGYTF. V is TRBV30 and J is TRBJ1-2; unclear D gene. The germline V gene has CDR1 GTSNPN and CDR2 SVGIG (reference sequence). Trimming removed 5 bases from V and 8 bases from J, with 15 bases in between. The CDR3 has 12 residues.

The rearrangement joins TRBV7-6 to TRBJ2-2, with 10 bases lining up with TRBD2. Germline-derived CDR1 and CDR2 are SGHVS and FNYEAQ. V shed 6 bases and J 1 base; nucleotides not matched to a gene: 8. The CDR3 is 17 amino acids. Here the CDR3 DNA reads TGTGCCAGCAGACCCGTTTGGACTAGCGGGAACACCGGGGAGCTGTTTTTT. It translates to CASRPVWTSGNTGELFF.

V is TRBV29-1 and J is TRBJ2-1; D assignment may be TRBD1 or TRBD2 (5 bases each). Deletions cut 2 bases from V and 7 bases from J, with 15 bases between. The CDR3 contains 14 residues. Germline CDR1 and CDR2: SQVTM and ANQGSEA. CDR3: CSVESLGAGNEQFF. DNA of the CDR3: TGCAGCGTTGAAAGTCTAGGGGCGGGTAATGAGCAGTTCTTC.

The V call is TRBV15, the J call TRBJ2-7; D could derive from TRBD1 or TRBD2 (5 bases each). Germline V gives CDR1 LNHNV, CDR2 YYDKDF (reference sequence). Trimming cost V 1 base and J 0 bases, with 7 bases left between them. The CDR3 is 14 amino acids. As DNA, the CDR3 is TGTGCCACCAGCAGAGGAGGGGACTCCTACGAGCAGTACTTC. Amino acid sequence: CATSRGGDSYEQYF.

The rearrangement links TRBV29-1 to TRBJ1-3, with TRBD1 as a possible D gene (6 bases). Per germline, CDR1 SQVTM and CDR2 ANQGSEA. With 1 base removed from V and 6 bases from J, the gap between germline ends came to 13 bases. This CDR3 has 14 residues. This CDR3 is CSVEVRGRVNTIYF. DNA of the CDR3: TGCAGCGTTGAAGTCAGGGGCAGAGTAAACACCATATATTTT. Full variable domain (rest looked up from reference TRBV29-1 and TRBJ1-3): SAVISQKPSRDICQRGTSLTIQCQVDSQVTMMFWYRQQPGQSLTLIATANQGSEATYESGFVIDKFPISRPNLTFSTLTVSNMSPEDSSIYLCSVEVRGRVNTIYFGEGSWLTVV.

V and J are TRBV11-2 and TRBJ2-7, with TRBD2 matching over 8 bases. With 5 bases clipped from V and 3 bases from J, the junction kept 3 bases outside the gene matches. The CDR3 totals 13 residues. Germline V lookup: CDR1 SGHAT, CDR2 FQNNGV. The CDR3 here is CASSQRGGYEQYF. For the CDR3, the DNA is TGTGCCAGCAGCCAACGGGGGGGCTACGAGCAGTACTTC.

CDR3 bases: TGTGCCAGCAGTTCCCCCGGACTAGCGGGAAACGAGCAGTACTTC. As protein: CASSSPGLAGNEQYF. The rearrangement joins TRBV25-1 to TRBJ2-7; TRBD2 agrees at 12 bases. CDR3 length equals 15 residues. After removal of 5 bases from V and 5 bases from J, the junction contained 7 bases not matched to a gene. CDR1 and CDR2 (germline): MGHDK, SYGVNS.

The J gene is TRBJ2-5, the V gene TRBV9; D perhaps matches TRBD2 (6 bases). This CDR3 spans 15 amino acids. Germline-derived CDR1 and CDR2 are SGDLS and YYNGEE. V lost 2 bases, J lost 4 bases, and 15 bases lay in between. The CDR3 loop is CASSVNTGGVETQYF. The CDR3 DNA sequence: TGTGCCAGCAGCGTTAATACTGGAGGGGTAGAGACCCAGTACTTC.

This clone has only one observation. The chain carries TRBV27 and TRBJ2-1; a weak D match, TRBD1 (5 bases). CDR3 size: 15 residues. The V end was cut by 7 bases, the J end by 0 bases, with 13 bases between. The germline gives CDR1 MNHEY, CDR2 SMNVEV (reference sequence). CDR3 sequence reads: CASTSQGRSYNEQFF. The CDR3 DNA is TGTGCCAGCACTTCTCAGGGCCGCTCCTACAATGAGCAGTTCTTC.

This chain's CDR3 is CASRGDLRGNGYTF. CDR3 DNA sequence: TGTGCCAGCAGGGGCGACTTACGCGGCAATGGCTACACCTTC. J is TRBJ1-2 and V is TRBV6-5; D is unclear. V shed 6 bases and J shed 6 bases, with 17 bases lying between them. This CDR3 is built from 14 residues. Germline CDR1 reads MNHEY; CDR2 reads SVGAGI.

V gene TRBV6-5 combines with J gene TRBJ2-7, with TRBD1 matching 10 bases. The CDR3 contains 15 residues. Germline V CDR1 and CDR2: MNHEY, SVGAGI. Germline trimming cut 2 bases from V and 7 bases from J; bases unmatched to any gene: 8. The CDR3 reads CASSYPTGGGSEQYF. In DNA form, the CDR3 reads TGTGCCAGCAGTTACCCGACAGGGGGCGGAAGTGAGCAGTACTTC.

The chain uses TRBV5-1 and TRBJ2-1; D gene ambiguous. Germline V CDR1 and CDR2: SGHRS, YFSETQ. This CDR3 contains 13 residues. Trimming shortened V by 4 bases and J by 8 bases, and 13 bases separated the two germline ends. The CDR3 here is CASSRLIEDEQFF. The CDR3 coding sequence is TGCGCCAGCAGCCGACTTATAGAAGATGAGCAGTTCTTC. Variable domain in full (rest from reference TRBV5-1 and TRBJ2-1): KAGVTQTPRYLIKTRGQQVTLSCSPISGHRSVSWYQQTPGQGLQFLFEYFSETQRNKGNFPGRFSGRQFSNSRSEMNVSTLELGDSALYLCASSRLIEDEQFFGPGTRLTVL.

The chain recombines TRBV30 with TRBJ1-5; 7 bases match TRBD1. The CDR3 extends over 17 amino acids. Per germline, CDR1 GTSNPN and CDR2 SVGIG (reference sequence). The V gene end was trimmed by 0 bases and the J gene end by 2 bases; junction bases not matched to a gene: 10. The CDR3 spells CAWSVLRSTGGNQPQHF. The CDR3 DNA sequence: TGTGCCTGGAGTGTACTCCGATCAACAGGGGGCAATCAGCCCCAGCATTTT.

The chain joins TRBV27 to TRBJ2-3; 7 bases are shared with TRBD1. After removal of 5 bases from V and 4 bases from J, the junction contained 3 bases not matched to a gene. In germline, CDR1 is MNHEY, CDR2 SMNVEV (reference sequence). CDR3 length equals 13 residues. CDR3 loop: CASSHRGPDTQYF. The DNA of the CDR3 is TGTGCCAGCAGTCACAGGGGCCCAGATACGCAGTATTTT.

The chain has TRBV5-1 and TRBJ1-1; a weak D match, TRBD1 (5 bases). CDR3 size: 12 residues. Trimming left V 4 bases short and J 10 bases short, with 14 bases between. Germline V gene sequence: CDR1 SGHRS, CDR2 YFSETQ. The CDR3 bases are TGCGCCAGCAGCATGGCGGGACGAGGAGCTTTCTTT. This sequence encodes CASSMAGRGAFF.

This rearrangement joins TRBV7-3 to TRBJ2-7; D possibly corresponds to TRBD2 (5 bases). Per the germline V gene, CDR1 is SGHTA and CDR2 is FQGTGA. With 5 bases removed from V and 2 bases from J, the gap between germline ends came to 16 bases. The CDR3 has 15 residues. CDR3 in amino acids: CASSPGRGAAYEQYF. The CDR3, as DNA: TGTGCCAGCAGCCCTGGACGGGGAGCTGCCTACGAGCAGTACTTC.

A few counts support this clone. The rearrangement links TRBV2 to TRBJ2-3, with 9 bases aligning to TRBD2. The CDR3 loop spans 12 amino acids. With 8 bases clipped from V and 4 bases from J, the junction kept 1 base outside the gene matches. The germline CDR1 and CDR2 sequences are SNHLY and FYNNEI. The CDR3, as DNA: TGTGCCAGCCAGCGGGAGGCAGATACGCAGTATTTT. Residues: CASQREADTQYF.

V and J are TRBV20-1 and TRBJ2-5, with D hard to call. There are 11 residues in the CDR3. Germline V gene lookup returns CDR1 DFQATT and CDR2 SNEGSKA (reference sequence). The V end lost 3 bases, the J end lost 5 bases, and 7 bases lay between the germline ends. The CDR3 is CSARVAETQYF. The CDR3 DNA is TGCAGTGCTAGGGTCGCCGAGACCCAGTACTTC.